The subject of this entry is one T cell receptor beta chain. Its antigen remains unidentified. Trimming cost V 0 bases and J 4 bases, with 2 bases left between them. The CDR3 contains 12 residues. The V gene's germline CDR1 is WNHNN and CDR2 SYGVQD (reference sequence). This specimen comes from a study of T cell responses to AZD1222 COVID-19 vaccine. General study points: Females outnumbered males among donors, who were mostly white British; clonal diversity was possibly underestimated.

The assay was immunoSEQ multiplex PCR, and TCRdb's table has in-frame clones only and misses some. The table shows about 140,000 clones, with roughly 92% occurring only once. This receptor was taken from an adult in good health. The sequences come from peripheral blood, collected on day 0 of AZD1222 vaccination. The chain links TRBV10-1 to TRBJ2-3, with unresolved D. CDR3 in amino acids: CASSESSDTQYF. The CDR3 nucleotides read TGCGCCAGCAGTGAGTCTTCAGATACGCAGTATTTT.